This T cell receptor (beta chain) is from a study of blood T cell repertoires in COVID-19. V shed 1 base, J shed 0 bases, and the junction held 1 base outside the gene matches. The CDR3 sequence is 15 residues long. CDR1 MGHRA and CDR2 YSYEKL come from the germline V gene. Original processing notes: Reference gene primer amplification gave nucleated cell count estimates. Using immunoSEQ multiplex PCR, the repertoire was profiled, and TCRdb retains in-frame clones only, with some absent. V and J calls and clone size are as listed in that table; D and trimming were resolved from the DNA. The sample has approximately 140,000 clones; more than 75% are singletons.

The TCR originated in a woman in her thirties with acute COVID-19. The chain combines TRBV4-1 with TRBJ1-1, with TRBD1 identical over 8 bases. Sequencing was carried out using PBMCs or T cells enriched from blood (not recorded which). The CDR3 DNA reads TGCGCCAGCAGCCAAGGGACAGGGCTGAACACTGAAGCTTTCTTT. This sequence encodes CASSQGTGLNTEAFF.